Given below is one TCR beta chain in context. This sample is drawn from a study of blood T cell repertoires in COVID-19. Study-wide context: Sites in the United States, Italy and Spain provided acute and convalescent COVID-19 samples. Nucleic acid was either cDNA or gDNA, and it came from T cells, B-cell-depleted T cells, or PBMCs.

Profiled with immunoSEQ multiplex PCR; TCRdb holds only in-frame clones, not every one. The repertoire has 65,000 to 70,000 clones, 65% to 85% of them found once; the top ten carry just over 4.5%. Trimming took 0 bases from V and 8 from J; bases not matched to a gene: 7. Germline values: CDR1 KGHDR, CDR2 SFDVKD. The CDR3 totals 15 residues. The chain couples TRBV24-1 to TRBJ2-3; the match to TRBD2 covers 7 bases. This sequence was found in a woman aged 55-70 years with acute or convalescent COVID-19. The sample consisted of peripheral blood. In nucleotides, the CDR3 is TGTGCCACCAGTGATTTGCACGGGGGGAGAGGTACGCAGTATTTT. Protein sequence: CATSDLHGGRGTQYF.